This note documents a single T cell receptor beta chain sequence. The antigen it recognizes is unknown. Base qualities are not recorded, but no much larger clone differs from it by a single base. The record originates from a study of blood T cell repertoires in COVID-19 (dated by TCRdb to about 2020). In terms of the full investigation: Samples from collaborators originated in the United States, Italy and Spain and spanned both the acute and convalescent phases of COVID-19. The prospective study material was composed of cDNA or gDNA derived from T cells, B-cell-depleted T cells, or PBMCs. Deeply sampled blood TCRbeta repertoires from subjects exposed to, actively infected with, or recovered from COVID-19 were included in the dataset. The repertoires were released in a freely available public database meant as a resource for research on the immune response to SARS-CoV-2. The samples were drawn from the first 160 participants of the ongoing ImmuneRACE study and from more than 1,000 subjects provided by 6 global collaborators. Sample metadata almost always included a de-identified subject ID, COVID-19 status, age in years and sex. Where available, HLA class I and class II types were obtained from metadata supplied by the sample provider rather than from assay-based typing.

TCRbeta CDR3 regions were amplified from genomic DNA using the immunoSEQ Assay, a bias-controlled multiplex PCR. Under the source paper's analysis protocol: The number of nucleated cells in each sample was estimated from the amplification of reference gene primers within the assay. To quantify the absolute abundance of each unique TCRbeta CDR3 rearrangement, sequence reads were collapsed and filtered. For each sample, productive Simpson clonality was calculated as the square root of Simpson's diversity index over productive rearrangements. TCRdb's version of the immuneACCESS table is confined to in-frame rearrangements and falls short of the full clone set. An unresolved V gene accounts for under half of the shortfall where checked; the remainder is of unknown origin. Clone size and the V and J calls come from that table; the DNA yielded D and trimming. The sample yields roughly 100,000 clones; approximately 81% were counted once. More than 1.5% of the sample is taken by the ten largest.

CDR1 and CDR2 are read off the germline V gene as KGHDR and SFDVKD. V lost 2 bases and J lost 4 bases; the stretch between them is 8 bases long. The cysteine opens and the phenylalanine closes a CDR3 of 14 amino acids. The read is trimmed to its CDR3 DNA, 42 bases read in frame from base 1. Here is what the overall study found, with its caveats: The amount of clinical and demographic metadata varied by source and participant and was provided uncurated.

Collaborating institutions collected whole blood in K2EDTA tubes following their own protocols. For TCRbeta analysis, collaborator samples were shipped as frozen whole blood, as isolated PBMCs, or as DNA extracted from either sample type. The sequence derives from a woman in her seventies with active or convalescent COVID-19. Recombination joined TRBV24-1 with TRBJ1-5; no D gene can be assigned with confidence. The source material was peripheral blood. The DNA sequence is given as TGTGCCACCAGTGATTACGCCGGGAATCAGCCCCAGCATTTT. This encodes CATSDYAGNQPQHF.